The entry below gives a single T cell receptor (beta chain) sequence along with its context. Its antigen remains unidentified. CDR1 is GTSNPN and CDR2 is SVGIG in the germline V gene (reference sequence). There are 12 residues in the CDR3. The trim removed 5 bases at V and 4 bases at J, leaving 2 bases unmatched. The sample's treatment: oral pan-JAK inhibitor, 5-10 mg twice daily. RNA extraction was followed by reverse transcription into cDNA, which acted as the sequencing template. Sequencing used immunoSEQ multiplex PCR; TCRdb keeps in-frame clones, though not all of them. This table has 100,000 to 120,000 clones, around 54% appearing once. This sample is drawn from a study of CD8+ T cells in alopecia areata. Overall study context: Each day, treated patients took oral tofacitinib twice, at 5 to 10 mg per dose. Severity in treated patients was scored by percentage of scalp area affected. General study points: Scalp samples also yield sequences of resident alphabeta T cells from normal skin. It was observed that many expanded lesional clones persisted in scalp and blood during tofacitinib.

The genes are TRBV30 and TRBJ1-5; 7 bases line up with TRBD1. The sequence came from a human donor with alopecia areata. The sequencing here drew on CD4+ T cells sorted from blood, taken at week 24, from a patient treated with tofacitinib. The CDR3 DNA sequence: TGTGCCTGGCGACAGGGTAATCAGCCCCAGCATTTT. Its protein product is CAWRQGNQPQHF.